The 7 T cell receptor beta chains below all came from one sample that was sequenced in a study of T cell responses to AZD1222 COVID-19 vaccine. The data were produced by immunoSEQ multiplex PCR, yet TCRdb's version contains in-frame clones alone and is incomplete. The sample carries roughly 120,000 clones, 88% recorded once. The sample in question was peripheral blood, obtained on day 0 of MenACWY control vaccination. The origin of the receptors is an adult in good health.

CDR3 amino acids: CASRKQGNTEAFF. The CDR3 DNA is TGTGCCAGCAGGAAACAGGGGAACACTGAAGCTTTCTTT. V gene TRBV7-2 combines with J gene TRBJ1-1; maybe TRBD1 (6 bases). Between the trimmed V and J ends, which lost 6 bases and 1 base, there was a span of 9 bases. This CDR3 is 13 amino acids long. In germline, CDR1 is SGHTA, CDR2 FQGNSA.

This chain uses TRBV9 with TRBJ1-1; D ambiguous. Trimming took off 3 bases at V and 3 bases at J, with 12 bases between the two ends. This CDR3 region has 14 residues. Germline V gene sequence: CDR1 SGDLS, CDR2 YYNGEE. The CDR3 loop is CASSEASSDTEAFF. DNA of the CDR3: TGTGCCAGCAGCGAGGCATCTTCGGACACTGAAGCTTTCTTT.

The V gene is TRBV27, the J gene TRBJ2-3; 10 positions agree with TRBD2. CDR1 is MNHEY and CDR2 is SMNVEV in the germline V gene (reference sequence). The CDR3 is made up of 14 amino acids. The J segment lost 6 bases and the V segment lost 5 bases, leaving 5 bases of the junction unmatched. This CDR3 reads CASSPSGRGDTQYF. The DNA for the CDR3 is TGTGCCAGCAGTCCTAGCGGGAGAGGCGATACGCAGTATTTT.

The chain couples TRBV5-1 to TRBJ2-1; 10 bases fit TRBD1. Germline trimming cut 4 bases from V and 8 bases from J; bases unmatched to any gene: 6. CDR1 and CDR2 (germline): SGHRS, YFSETQ. The CDR3 totals 14 residues. The CDR3 DNA reads TGCGCCAGCAGCACCCGGACAGGGGGGTATGAGCAGTTCTTC. Protein sequence: CASSTRTGGYEQFF.

V and J are TRBV19 and TRBJ1-1; 9 nucleotides line up with TRBD1. The CDR3 is 16 amino acids. CDR1 is LNHDA, CDR2 SQIVND, per germline (reference sequence). The trim removed 1 base at V and 1 base at J, leaving 4 bases unmatched. CDR3 nucleotides: TGTGCCAGTAGTATAGTGGGACAGGGTCCGAACACTGAAGCTTTCTTT. Translated, it gives CASSIVGQGPNTEAFF. Looking up the rest from reference TRBV19 and TRBJ1-1 gives the full variable domain: DGGITQSPKYLFRKEGQNVTLSCEQNLNHDAMYWYRQDPGQGLRLIYYSQIVNDFQKGDIAEGYSVSREKKESFPLTVTSAQKNPTAFYLCASSIVGQGPNTEAFFGQGTRLTVV.

The chain is built from TRBV6-2 or TRBV6-3 and TRBJ1-5; the D is unclear. The CDR3 runs 15 residues. Trimming removed 3 bases from V and 1 base from J, with 10 bases in between. Germline V lookup: CDR1 MNHEY, CDR2 SVGEGT. The CDR3 is CASSYGPRSNQPQHF. The CDR3, as DNA: TGTGCCAGCAGTTATGGGCCGAGAAGCAATCAGCCCCAGCATTTT.

This chain connects TRBV5-1 to TRBJ1-1; D unresolved. V lost 1 base and J lost 1, with 8 bases in between. CDR3 length: 14 residues. Germline V gene lookup returns CDR1 SGHRS and CDR2 YFSETQ. CDR3 sequence reads: CASSLTGRNTEAFF. The CDR3 DNA reads as TGCGCCAGCAGCTTGACGGGAAGGAACACTGAAGCTTTCTTT.